This TCR beta chain was found in a study of blood T cell repertoires in COVID-19. TCRdb's table, derived via immunoSEQ multiplex PCR, lists solely in-frame clones and lacks some. The sample contains roughly 99,000 clones, 79% of which appear only once. The V and J ends lost 2 bases and 0 bases respectively, with 14 bases between them. The germline CDR1 and CDR2 sequences are SGHNT and YENEEA. This CDR3 has 17 residues. The origin of this receptor is a woman of 80 years or more with active or convalescent COVID-19. The specimen was peripheral blood. The rearrangement uses TRBV11-3 and TRBJ2-1; D is possibly TRBD1 (5 bases). Here the CDR3 reads CASSLRDSQSSYNEQFF. CDR3 in DNA: TGTGCCAGCAGCTTACGCGACAGTCAGAGCTCCTACAATGAGCAGTTCTTC.